Below, 24 T cell receptor beta chains from the same sample are listed, as sequenced in a study of T cell responses to AZD1222 COVID-19 vaccine. TCRdb keeps only in-frame clones here, not all; method: immunoSEQ multiplex PCR. The sample has approximately 65,000 clones, about 80% seen once. This specimen consisted of peripheral blood, obtained on day 0 of AZD1222 vaccination. The receptors were sampled from an adult in good health.

This chain uses TRBV7-2 with TRBJ2-3; 10 bases agree with TRBD2. The CDR3 runs to 15 residues. V was pared by 5 bases and J by 4 bases, with 6 bases of the junction left unmatched. The germline V gene has CDR1 SGHTA and CDR2 FQGNSA. In DNA form, the CDR3 reads TGTGCCAGCAGCATACTTAGCGGGGGGTCAGATACGCAGTATTTT. This gives the protein CASSILSGGSDTQYF.

The chain has TRBV4-1 and TRBJ2-1, with 7 bases matching TRBD2. V lost 0 bases and J lost 8; bases outside the gene matches: 7. Germline V lookup: CDR1 MGHRA, CDR2 YSYEKL. The CDR3 has 15 amino acids. Here the CDR3 DNA reads TGCGCCAGCAGCCAAGATTGGCGGGGGACGTATGAGCAGTTCTTC. Its translation: CASSQDWRGTYEQFF.

The chain has TRBV3-1 (or the pseudogene TRBV3-2) and TRBJ2-7, with 9 nucleotides matching TRBD2. Trimming at V came to 0 bases and at J to 3 bases, leaving 3 bases not matched to a gene. The germline V gene has CDR1 LGHDT and CDR2 YNNKEL (reference sequence). The CDR3 runs 15 residues. As DNA, the CDR3 is TGTGCCAGCAGCCAAGATGCTAGCGGGGTCTACGAGCAGTACTTC. This gives the protein CASSQDASGVYEQYF.

By its share, this clone is medium-sized (0.01 to 0.1%). This chain joins TRBV5-1 and TRBJ2-7; TRBD1 matches 7 bases. Germline V gene lookup returns CDR1 SGHRS and CDR2 YFSETQ. The CDR3 is 14 residues long. V gave up 4 bases and J gave up 2 bases; unmatched junction bases: 6. The CDR3 sequence: CASSQTGQAYEQYF. CDR3 in DNA: TGCGCCAGCAGCCAGACAGGACAGGCCTACGAGCAGTACTTC.

The V and J genes are TRBV19 and TRBJ2-1, with a possible D match to TRBD1 (5 bases). The germline V gene encodes CDR1 LNHDA and CDR2 SQIVND (reference sequence). The V end lost 1 base, the J end lost 1 base, and 8 bases lay between the germline ends. The CDR3 is 15 residues long. CDR3: CASSIGQGSYNEQFF. The DNA of the CDR3 is TGTGCCAGTAGTATAGGTCAGGGTTCCTACAATGAGCAGTTCTTC.

The chain recombines TRBV6-5 with TRBJ1-1, with 8 bases that match TRBD1. The CDR3 has 13 amino acids. The ends lost 7 bases at V and 6 bases at J; junction bases unmatched: 7. Germline V gene lookup returns CDR1 MNHEY and CDR2 SVGAGI. In nucleotides, the CDR3 is TGTGCCAGCAAGACACAGGGGGTTGCTGAAGCTTTCTTT. Translating gives CASKTQGVAEAFF.

This clone was seen a single time. The chain is built from TRBV6-5 and TRBJ1-1; 8 bases match TRBD1. Germline V gives CDR1 MNHEY, CDR2 SVGAGI. The junction had 4 bases not matched to a gene; V was cut back by 6 bases and J by 1 base. This CDR3 is built from 14 residues. The CDR3 region is CASRRDRQNTEAFF. CDR3 DNA sequence: TGTGCCAGCAGACGGGACAGGCAGAACACTGAAGCTTTCTTT.

This clone has only a few counts. V gene TRBV6-2 or TRBV6-3 combines with J gene TRBJ1-4; D uncertain. The V gene lost 2 bases and the J gene lost 8 bases, with 12 bases spanning the gap. Germline assignment: CDR1 MNHEY and CDR2 SVGEGT. The CDR3 consists of 14 residues. The CDR3 sequence is CASSYREGSEKLFF. As DNA, the CDR3 is TGTGCCAGCAGTTACCGTGAAGGGTCGGAAAAACTGTTTTTT.

The chain combines TRBV19 with TRBJ1-4, with a possible D match to TRBD1 (5 bases). The germline V gene encodes CDR1 LNHDA and CDR2 SQIVND (reference sequence). This CDR3 region has 13 residues. V lost 3 bases and J 12 bases, leaving 14 bases between the germline ends. The CDR3 loop is CASSISSGGELFF. DNA of the CDR3: TGTGCCAGTAGTATCTCTTCGGGGGGAGAACTGTTTTTT.

This clone showed up just a few times. The V gene is TRBV19, the J gene TRBJ2-2; the D is unclear. Per the germline V gene, CDR1 is LNHDA and CDR2 is SQIVND (reference sequence). This CDR3 region has 17 residues. V was cut by 9 bases and J by 4 bases, with 24 bases left in between. CDR3: CASQNVYRRTTTGELFF. The CDR3 bases are TGTGCCAGCCAAAACGTTTATCGGCGAACTACCACCGGGGAGCTGTTTTTT.

The CDR3 region has the DNA TGTGCCAGCAGCTTACAGGAGACAGGGGGGAATGTTGAAAAACTGTTTTTT. Amino acid sequence: CASSLQETGGNVEKLFF. This chain uses TRBV7-9 with TRBJ1-4; 9 nucleotides agree with TRBD1. The junction had 11 bases not matched to a gene; V was cut back by 2 bases and J by 7 bases. The V gene's germline CDR1 is SEHNR and CDR2 FQNEAQ (reference sequence). This CDR3 is 17 amino acids long.

This chain links TRBV10-1 with TRBJ2-3, with 9 nucleotides matching TRBD2. Unmatched junction bases numbered 8, after V lost 3 bases and J lost 7 bases. The length of the CDR3 is 15 residues. Looked up from germline, CDR1 is WNHNN and CDR2 is SYGVQD (reference sequence). CDR3: CASSDWRGGLHTQYF. Written as DNA, the CDR3 is TGCGCCAGCAGTGATTGGCGGGGGGGCCTCCATACGCAGTATTTT.

The table lists this clone with a count of one. CDR3: CASSLDWTGMGGYTF. Written as DNA, the CDR3 is TGTGCCAGCAGCTTAGATTGGACAGGAATGGGTGGCTACACCTTC. This rearrangement joins TRBV11-2 to TRBJ1-2; 7 nucleotides agree with TRBD1. The CDR3 is 15 amino acids. V shed 0 bases and J 7 bases; nucleotides not matched to a gene: 8. Germline CDR1 is SGHAT and CDR2 is FQNNGV.

The chain couples TRBV5-8 to TRBJ1-2, with D tentatively TRBD1 (5 bases). V was pared by 1 base and J by 8 bases, with 15 bases between. Germline loops: CDR1 SGHTS, CDR2 YDEGEE. The CDR3 is 14 amino acids. The CDR3 coding sequence is TGTGCCAGCAGCTTGCAGCAGGGTTTATACGGCTACACCTTC. Its protein is CASSLQQGLYGYTF.

The chain carries TRBV29-1 and TRBJ1-4, with 9 nucleotides matching TRBD1. The J segment lost 5 bases and the V segment lost 7 bases, leaving 5 bases of the junction unmatched. Germline lookup yields CDR1 SQVTM and CDR2 ANQGSEA. This CDR3 region has 13 residues. The CDR3: CSGGQGKNEKLFF. In DNA form, the CDR3 reads TGCAGCGGCGGACAGGGGAAGAATGAAAAACTGTTTTTT.

This chain connects TRBV2 to TRBJ2-2; 10 bases are a match to TRBD2. From germline, CDR1 is SNHLY and CDR2 FYNNEI. Trimming cost V 4 bases and J 6 bases; bases outside gene matches: 8. The CDR3 contains 16 residues. The CDR3: CASSVGAGGPAGELFF. For the CDR3, the DNA is TGTGCCAGCAGTGTCGGAGCGGGGGGGCCGGCCGGGGAGCTGTTTTTT.

The rearrangement joins TRBV6-5 to TRBJ2-5; TRBD1 matches 7 bases. Germline V gene lookup returns CDR1 MNHEY and CDR2 SVGAGI. CDR3 size: 13 residues. The V segment lost 2 bases and the J segment 3 bases; nucleotides outside the gene matches: 0. The CDR3, as DNA: TGTGCCAGCAGTTACGGGACAGAAGAGACCCAGTACTTC. This gives the protein CASSYGTEETQYF.

The chain combines TRBV4-1 with TRBJ2-2; D is perhaps TRBD2 (6 bases). V lost 5 bases, J lost 3 bases, and 16 bases lay in between. The CDR3 is made up of 16 amino acids. Looked up from germline, CDR1 is MGHRA and CDR2 is YSYEKL. In DNA form, the CDR3 reads TGCGCCAGCAGCGCACCACCTTCGGGAGACACCGGGGAGCTGTTTTTT. Its translation: CASSAPPSGDTGELFF.

This sequence joins TRBV11-2 and TRBJ2-7; maybe TRBD1 (6 bases). Trimming shortened V by 1 base and J by 3 bases, and 16 bases separated the two germline ends. This CDR3 contains 16 residues. The germline gives CDR1 SGHAT, CDR2 FQNNGV. In DNA, the CDR3 is TGTGCCAGCAGCTTAGTTTGGGGTGGGGGCAACTACGAGCAGTACTTC. Its protein product is CASSLVWGGGNYEQYF.

This clone was detected a few times. V and J are TRBV5-1 and TRBJ1-1; TRBD1 is a possible D gene (6 bases). The V end lost 7 bases, the J end lost 4 bases, and 23 bases lay between the germline ends. The CDR3 totals 16 residues. The germline V gene has CDR1 SGHRS and CDR2 YFSETQ. CDR3 residues: CASHTNRNYRATEAFF. The CDR3 DNA reads TGCGCCAGCCACACAAATAGAAATTACAGGGCCACTGAAGCTTTCTTT.

As concerns this clone: An end of the junction differs from the germline gene, which may be a read error. The gene calls are TRBV7-7 and TRBJ2-2; 7 nucleotides align to TRBD2. The CDR3 loop spans 16 amino acids. Germline loops: CDR1 SSHAT, CDR2 FNYEAQ (reference sequence). Here the CDR3 DNA reads TGTGCTAGCAGCTTAGAGGCGGGGGCGAACACCGGGGAGCTGTTTTTT. It specifies CASSLEAGANTGELFF. The full variable domain, with the rest looked up from reference TRBV7-7 and TRBJ2-2, is GAGVSQSPRYKVTKRGQDVTLRCDPISSHATLYWYQQALGQGPEFLTYFNYEAQPDKSGLPSDRFSAERPEGSISTLTIQRTEQRDSAMYRCASSLEAGANTGELFFGEGSRLTVL.

The sample holds a few counts of this clone. This chain links TRBV6-6 with TRBJ2-1, with a tentative D call TRBD1 (6 bases). V was trimmed by 7 bases and J by 8 bases, leaving 15 bases between them. Germline CDR1 MNHNY, CDR2 SVGAGI (reference sequence). The CDR3 loop spans 13 amino acids. The CDR3 DNA reads TGTGCCAGCAAAAACCAGCAGGGGTATGAGCAGTTCTTC. Translating it yields CASKNQQGYEQFF.

The V call is TRBV2, the J call TRBJ2-1; 8 bases are shared with TRBD2. The CDR3 sequence is 14 residues long. The germline V gene encodes CDR1 SNHLY and CDR2 FYNNEI. Trimming cost V 5 bases and J 8 bases; bases outside gene matches: 8. CDR3 protein: CASSIGLARDEQFF. The CDR3 DNA sequence: TGTGCCAGCAGTATAGGACTAGCCAGAGATGAGCAGTTCTTC.

The CDR3 sequence is CASSPGTGGSFEAFF. The CDR3 coding sequence is TGTGCCAGCTCACCCGGGACAGGGGGCTCGTTTGAAGCTTTCTTT. The chain uses TRBV18 and TRBJ1-1; 12 bases map to TRBD1. The germline gives CDR1 KGHSH, CDR2 LQKENI. The CDR3 sequence is 15 residues long. V gave up 3 bases and J gave up 7 bases; unmatched junction bases: 6. Together with reference TRBV18 and TRBJ1-1, the CDR3 gives the full variable domain: NAGVMQNPRHLVRRRGQEARLRCSPMKGHSHVYWYRQLPEEGLKFMVYLQKENIIDESGMPKERFSAEFPKEGPSILRIQQVVRGDSAAYFCASSPGTGGSFEAFFGQGTRLTVV.